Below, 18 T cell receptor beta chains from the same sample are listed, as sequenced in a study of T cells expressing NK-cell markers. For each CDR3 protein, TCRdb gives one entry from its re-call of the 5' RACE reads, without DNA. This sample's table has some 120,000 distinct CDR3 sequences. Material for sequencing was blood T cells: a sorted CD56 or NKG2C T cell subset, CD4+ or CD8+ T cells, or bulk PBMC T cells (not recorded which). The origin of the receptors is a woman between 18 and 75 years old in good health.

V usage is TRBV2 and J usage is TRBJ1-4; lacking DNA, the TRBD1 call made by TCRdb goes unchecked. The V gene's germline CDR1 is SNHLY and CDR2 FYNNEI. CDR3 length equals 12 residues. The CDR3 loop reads CASNSRAEKLFF.

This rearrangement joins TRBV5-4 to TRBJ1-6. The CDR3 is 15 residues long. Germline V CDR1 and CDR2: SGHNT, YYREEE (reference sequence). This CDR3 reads CASSLVGSYNSPLHF.

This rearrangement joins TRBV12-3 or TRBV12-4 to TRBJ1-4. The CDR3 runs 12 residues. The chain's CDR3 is CASSPENEKLFF.

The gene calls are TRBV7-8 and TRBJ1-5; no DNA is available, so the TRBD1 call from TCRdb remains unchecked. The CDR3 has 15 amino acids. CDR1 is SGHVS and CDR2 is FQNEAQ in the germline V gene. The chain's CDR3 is CASRADRGSNQPQHF. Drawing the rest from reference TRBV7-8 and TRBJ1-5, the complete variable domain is GAGVSQSPRYKVAKRGQDVALRCDPISGHVSLFWYQQALGQGPEFLTYFQNEAQLDKSGLPSDRFFAERPEGSVSTLKIQRTQQEDSAVYLCASRADRGSNQPQHFGDGTRLSIL.

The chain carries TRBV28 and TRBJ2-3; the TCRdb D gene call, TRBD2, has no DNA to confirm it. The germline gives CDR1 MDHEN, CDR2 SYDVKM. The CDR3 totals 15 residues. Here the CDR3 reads CASRRTSGRSDTQYF.

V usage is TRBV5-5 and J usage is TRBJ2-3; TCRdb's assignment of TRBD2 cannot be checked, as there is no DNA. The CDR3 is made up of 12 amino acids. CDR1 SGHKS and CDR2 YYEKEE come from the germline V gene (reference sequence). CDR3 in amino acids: CASSGDSYTQYF.

CDR3 sequence: CASSFGLAGTYEQYF. The chain employs TRBV28 and TRBJ2-7; TCRdb calls TRBD2, which cannot be checked without DNA. Germline V CDR1 and CDR2: MDHEN, SYDVKM. The CDR3 runs 15 residues.

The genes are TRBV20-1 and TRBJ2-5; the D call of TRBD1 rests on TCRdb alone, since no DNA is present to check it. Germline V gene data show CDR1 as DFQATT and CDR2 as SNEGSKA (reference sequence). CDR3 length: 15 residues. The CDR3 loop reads CSATGAGGSLETQYF.

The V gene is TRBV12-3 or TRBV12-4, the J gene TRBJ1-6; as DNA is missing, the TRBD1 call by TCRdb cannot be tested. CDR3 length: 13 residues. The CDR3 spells CASKGQGVSPLHF.

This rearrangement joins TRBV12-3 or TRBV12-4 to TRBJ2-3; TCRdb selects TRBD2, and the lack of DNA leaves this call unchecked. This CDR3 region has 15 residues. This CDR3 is CASSLASGSTDTQYF.

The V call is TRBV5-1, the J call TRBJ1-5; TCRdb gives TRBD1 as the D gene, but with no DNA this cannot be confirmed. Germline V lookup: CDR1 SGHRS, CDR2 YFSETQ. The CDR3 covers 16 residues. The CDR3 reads CASSLGWGGGNQPQHF.

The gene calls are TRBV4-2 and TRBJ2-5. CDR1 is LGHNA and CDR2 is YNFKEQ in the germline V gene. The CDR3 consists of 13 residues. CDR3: CASSQGVLETQYF.

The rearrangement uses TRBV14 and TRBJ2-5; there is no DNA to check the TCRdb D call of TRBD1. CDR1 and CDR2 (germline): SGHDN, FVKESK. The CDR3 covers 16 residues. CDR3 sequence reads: CASSQEGPTNKETQYF.

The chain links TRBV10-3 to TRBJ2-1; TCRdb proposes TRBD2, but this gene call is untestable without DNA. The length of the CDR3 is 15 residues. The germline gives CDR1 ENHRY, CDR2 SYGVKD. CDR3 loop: CAISESWGPYNEQFF.

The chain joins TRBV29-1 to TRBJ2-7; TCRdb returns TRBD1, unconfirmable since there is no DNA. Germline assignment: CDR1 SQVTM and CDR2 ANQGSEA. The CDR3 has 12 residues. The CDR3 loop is CSVDGTPSEQYF.

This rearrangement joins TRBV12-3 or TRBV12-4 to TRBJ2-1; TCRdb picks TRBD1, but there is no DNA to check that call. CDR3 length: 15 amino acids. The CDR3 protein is CASTQPGQGFDEQFF.

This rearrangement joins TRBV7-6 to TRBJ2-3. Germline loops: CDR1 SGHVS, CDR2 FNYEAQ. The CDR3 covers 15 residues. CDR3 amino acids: CASSPTVTGSATQYF.

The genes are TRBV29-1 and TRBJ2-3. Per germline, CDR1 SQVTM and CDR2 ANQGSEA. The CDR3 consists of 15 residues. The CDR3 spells CSLEDGESSTDTQYF.